These 26 T cell receptor beta chains came from one sample sequenced in a study of cytomegalovirus exposure and HLA in healthy donors. Repertoires were generated with immunoSEQ multiplex PCR, while TCRdb's copy carries only in-frame clones and drops some. The table records approximately 130,000 clones, 70% to 90% of them present only once. Sample: PBMCs. These TCRs come from a woman between 18 and 29 years old in good health and CMV-seronegative.

The chain employs TRBV18 and TRBJ1-1; tentative D call: TRBD1 (6 bases). Germline lookup yields CDR1 KGHSH and CDR2 LQKENI. The V end was cut by 8 bases, the J end by 5 bases, with 18 bases between. The CDR3 covers 14 residues. The CDR3: CASALVWGQTEAFF. CDR3 coding DNA: TGTGCCAGCGCCCTTGTGTGGGGGCAAACTGAAGCTTTCTTT.

The CDR3 coding sequence is TGTGCCAGCAGTTGGGGTAGCGGGAGCTCCTACGAGCAGTACTTC. This codes for CASSWGSGSSYEQYF. J is TRBJ2-7 and V is TRBV27, with TRBD2 matching 9 bases. Germline CDR1 reads MNHEY; CDR2 reads SMNVEV (reference sequence). The CDR3 runs to 15 residues. V was pared by 4 bases and J by 0 bases, with 4 bases of the junction left unmatched.

This sequence joins TRBV11-2 and TRBJ2-7; 9 bases agree with TRBD2. The V gene end was trimmed by 5 bases and the J gene end by 2 bases; junction bases not matched to a gene: 4. This CDR3 is built from 14 residues. Per germline, CDR1 SGHAT and CDR2 FQNNGV. The CDR3 region is CASSAGGGAYEQYF. The CDR3 DNA sequence: TGTGCCAGCAGCGCCGGCGGGGGGGCCTACGAGCAGTACTTC.

In its sample, this clone was seen once. The chain recombines TRBV6-5 with TRBJ1-2; D is ambiguous. This CDR3 region has 15 residues. Germline CDR1 and CDR2: MNHEY and SVGAGI. The ends were cut back, 3 bases at V and 0 bases at J, with 11 bases in the middle. CDR3 amino acids: CASSYFQDSNYGYTF. The CDR3 bases are TGTGCCAGCAGTTATTTCCAGGATTCTAACTATGGCTACACCTTC.

V gene TRBV15 combines with J gene TRBJ2-5; 11 nucleotides line up with TRBD2. This CDR3 spans 20 amino acids. The germline CDR1 and CDR2 sequences are LNHNV and YYDKDF (reference sequence). V lost 0 bases and J lost 1; bases outside the gene matches: 13. The CDR3 spells CATSRDLLAGEGGPQETQYF. The CDR3 region has the DNA TGTGCCACCAGCAGAGATCTACTAGCGGGAGAGGGGGGGCCCCAAGAGACCCAGTACTTC.

The rearrangement joins TRBV7-2 to TRBJ1-2, with a tentative D call TRBD1 (6 bases). V was pared by 2 bases and J by 2 bases, with 6 bases between. The CDR3 spans 13 residues. The germline V gene encodes CDR1 SGHTA and CDR2 FQGNSA. CDR3: CASSLQGNYGYTF. The CDR3 DNA is TGTGCCAGCAGCTTACAGGGGAACTATGGCTACACCTTC.

The rearrangement links TRBV11-3 to TRBJ1-2, with 10 bases lining up with TRBD1. CDR1 and CDR2 (germline): SGHNT, YENEEA. Losses at the gene ends were 5 bases for V and 8 bases for J; bases not matched to a gene: 11. The CDR3 sequence is 15 residues long. In nucleotides, the CDR3 is TGTGCCAGCAGCACGGGGACAGGGGCAGCTGAAGGCTACACCTTC. Translating it yields CASSTGTGAAEGYTF.

V is TRBV5-1 and J is TRBJ2-2; D is perhaps TRBD1 (6 bases). Germline V gives CDR1 SGHRS, CDR2 YFSETQ. This CDR3 is built from 17 residues. The V and J ends lost 0 bases and 5 bases respectively, with 17 bases between them. The CDR3 bases are TGCGCCAGCAGCTTGGAAGGGGCAGGGGTGTTTACCGGGGAGCTGTTTTTT. It yields the protein CASSLEGAGVFTGELFF.

V is TRBV11-3 and J is TRBJ2-7; 10 nucleotides match TRBD1. Per germline, CDR1 SGHNT and CDR2 YENEEA. Germline trimming cut 5 bases from V and 5 bases from J; bases unmatched to any gene: 9. This CDR3 is built from 15 residues. The CDR3 DNA reads as TGTGCCAGCAGCACTCACATGACAGGGGGCGACGAGCAGTACTTC. Its protein product is CASSTHMTGGDEQYF.

The rearrangement links TRBV5-8 to TRBJ1-2; TRBD1 aligns across 8 bases. The germline CDR1 and CDR2 sequences are SGHTS and YDEGEE. The CDR3 totals 14 residues. After removal of 9 bases from V and 8 bases from J, the junction contained 15 bases not matched to a gene. The CDR3 here is CATSRTGSAYGYTF. The CDR3 coding sequence is TGTGCCACCTCGCGGACAGGGTCCGCCTACGGCTACACCTTC.

This chain links TRBV19 with TRBJ2-7, with D possibly TRBD2 on 6 matching bases. This CDR3 has 14 amino acids. Germline lookup yields CDR1 LNHDA and CDR2 SQIVND (reference sequence). Trimming shortened V by 3 bases and J by 2 bases, and 11 bases separated the two germline ends. The CDR3 DNA follows: TGTGCCAGTAGTATTCGGAGGGCCGCCTACGAGCAGTACTTC. Translation gives CASSIRRAAYEQYF. The complete variable domain, with remaining parts taken from reference TRBV19 and TRBJ2-7, reads DGGITQSPKYLFRKEGQNVTLSCEQNLNHDAMYWYRQDPGQGLRLIYYSQIVNDFQKGDIAEGYSVSREKKESFPLTVTSAQKNPTAFYLCASSIRRAAYEQYFGPGTRLTVT.

The chain carries TRBV7-8 and TRBJ2-5; D gene unclear. Trimming pared 5 bases from V and 2 bases from J, leaving 9 bases between. Germline values: CDR1 SGHVS, CDR2 FQNEAQ. The CDR3 has 13 amino acids. CDR3 bases: TGTGCCAGCAGCCAATATCGGCAAGAGACCCAGTACTTC. Translated, it gives CASSQYRQETQYF.

The rearrangement joins TRBV2 to TRBJ2-1; 11 nucleotides match TRBD2. Losses at the gene ends were 6 bases for V and 2 bases for J; bases not matched to a gene: 3. In germline, CDR1 is SNHLY, CDR2 FYNNEI. The CDR3 is 15 amino acids. The CDR3 region has the DNA TGTGCCAGCAGGAAGACTAGCGGGACCTACAATGAGCAGTTCTTC. Residues: CASRKTSGTYNEQFF. The full variable domain, with the rest looked up from reference TRBV2 and TRBJ2-1, is EPEVTQTPSHQVTQMGQEVILRCVPISNHLYFYWYRQILGQKVEFLVSFYNNEISEKSEIFDDQFSVERPDGSNFTLKIRSTKLEDSAMYFCASRKTSGTYNEQFFGPGTRLTVL.

The chain couples TRBV6-1 to TRBJ2-1; tentatively, D is TRBD2 (5 bases). Between the trimmed V and J ends, which lost 8 bases and 8 bases, there was a span of 16 bases. Germline-derived CDR1 and CDR2 are MNHNS and SASEGT. The CDR3 has 13 amino acids. The CDR3 loop reads CASDTPRGDEQFF. As DNA, the CDR3 is TGTGCCAGCGACACTCCTCGGGGAGATGAGCAGTTCTTC.

This chain uses TRBV27 with TRBJ2-3, with 12 nucleotides matching TRBD1. V was clipped by 6 bases and J by 6 bases; unmatched bases: 10. The CDR3 length is 16 residues. Per the germline V gene, CDR1 is MNHEY and CDR2 is SMNVEV (reference sequence). CDR3 loop: CASRPTGQGAQDTQYF. The CDR3 region has the DNA TGTGCCAGCAGACCCACGGGACAGGGGGCGCAGGATACGCAGTATTTT.

The chain uses TRBV18 and TRBJ2-7; 8 nucleotides agree with TRBD1. CDR1 and CDR2 from the germline V gene are KGHSH and LQKENI. The ends lost 4 bases at V and 4 bases at J; junction bases unmatched: 6. This CDR3 has 14 amino acids. CDR3 in amino acids: CASSRDGQGYEQYF. The CDR3 DNA sequence: TGTGCCAGCTCACGAGACGGACAGGGATACGAGCAGTACTTC.

This clone has just one count. The chain combines TRBV29-1 with TRBJ1-2; 7 bases are a match to TRBD1. V shed 3 bases, J shed 4 bases, and the junction held 8 bases outside the gene matches. The CDR3 extends over 14 amino acids. Germline V gives CDR1 SQVTM, CDR2 ANQGSEA. In nucleotides, the CDR3 is TGCAGCGTTGACGAACCGGGACAGCGCTATGGCTACACCTTC. Translating it yields CSVDEPGQRYGYTF. The full variable domain, in which reference TRBV29-1 and TRBJ1-2 provide the parts outside the CDR3, is SAVISQKPSRDICQRGTSLTIQCQVDSQVTMMFWYRQQPGQSLTLIATANQGSEATYESGFVIDKFPISRPNLTFSTLTVSNMSPEDSSIYLCSVDEPGQRYGYTFGSGTRLTVV.

This chain connects TRBV6-5 to TRBJ2-5, with TRBD2 identical over 7 bases. This CDR3 is 16 amino acids long. The ends lost 0 bases at V and 2 bases at J; junction bases unmatched: 6. Germline CDR1 and CDR2: MNHEY and SVGAGI. The CDR3 coding sequence is TGTGCCAGCAGTTACTCCGGCGGGGGAATTCAAGAGACCCAGTACTTC. Encoded protein: CASSYSGGGIQETQYF.

This rearrangement joins TRBV7-9 to TRBJ2-7; 8 nucleotides match TRBD1. The germline CDR1 and CDR2 sequences are SEHNR and FQNEAQ (reference sequence). Losses at the gene ends were 5 bases for V and 3 bases for J; bases not matched to a gene: 3. The CDR3 runs to 13 residues. This chain's CDR3 is CASSPTGGYEQYF. In DNA, the CDR3 is TGTGCCAGCAGCCCAACAGGGGGCTACGAGCAGTACTTC.

V is TRBV27 and J is TRBJ2-1; 7 positions agree with TRBD2. From germline, CDR1 is MNHEY and CDR2 SMNVEV (reference sequence). Trimming at V came to 2 bases and at J to 2 bases, leaving 0 bases not matched to a gene. The CDR3 is 14 residues long. CDR3 bases: TGTGCCAGCAGTTTAGGGGGGGCCTACAATGAGCAGTTCTTC. Translated: CASSLGGAYNEQFF.

This clone has only one observation. V and J are TRBV18 and TRBJ2-7; D is possibly TRBD2 (5 bases). Germline lookup yields CDR1 KGHSH and CDR2 LQKENI. Trimming left V 1 base short and J 6 bases short, with 10 bases between. The CDR3 spans 13 residues. The DNA for the CDR3 is TGTGCCAGCTCACCACTTAATCGGGGCGAGCAGTACTTC. Protein: CASSPLNRGEQYF.

V and J are TRBV2 and TRBJ1-2; D call uncertain. The V end lost 3 bases, the J end lost 1 base, and 3 bases lay between the germline ends. CDR1 and CDR2 (germline): SNHLY, FYNNEI. The CDR3 consists of 12 residues. The CDR3 reads CASSDGNYGYTF. The CDR3 bases are TGTGCCAGCAGTGACGGTAACTATGGCTACACCTTC.

There are many counts of this clone. The chain couples TRBV11-3 to TRBJ2-5; 10 bases fit TRBD2. The trim removed 5 bases at V and 3 bases at J, leaving 3 bases unmatched. Germline assignment: CDR1 SGHNT and CDR2 YENEEA. The length of the CDR3 is 14 residues. CDR3 protein: CASSRLAGEETQYF. The CDR3 region has the DNA TGTGCCAGCAGCCGTCTAGCGGGAGAAGAGACCCAGTACTTC.

The chain is built from TRBV7-8 and TRBJ2-1; D is uncertain. The ends were cut back, 5 bases at V and 4 bases at J, with 18 bases in the middle. Germline V gene data show CDR1 as SGHVS and CDR2 as FQNEAQ. The CDR3 is made up of 16 amino acids. The CDR3 reads CASSPRTRSSYNEQFF. The CDR3 bases are TGTGCCAGCAGCCCCCGAACCAGGTCGAGTTACAATGAGCAGTTCTTC.

The gene calls are TRBV2 and TRBJ2-3; 13 bases line up with TRBD2. The CDR3 extends over 19 amino acids. The V segment lost 10 bases and the J segment 2 bases; nucleotides outside the gene matches: 18. Germline assignment: CDR1 SNHLY and CDR2 FYNNEI. The CDR3 is CANRFRRLAGGGLTDTQYF. The CDR3 DNA is TGTGCCAACCGGTTTCGCCGACTAGCGGGAGGCGGGCTCACAGATACGCAGTATTTT. Based on the CDR3 plus reference TRBV2 and TRBJ2-3, the full variable domain is EPEVTQTPSHQVTQMGQEVILRCVPISNHLYFYWYRQILGQKVEFLVSFYNNEISEKSEIFDDQFSVERPDGSNFTLKIRSTKLEDSAMYFCANRFRRLAGGGLTDTQYFGPGTRLTVL.

This rearrangement joins TRBV2 to TRBJ2-5; 9 nucleotides agree with TRBD1. The J segment lost 0 bases and the V segment lost 6 bases, leaving 11 bases of the junction unmatched. Germline V gene sequence: CDR1 SNHLY, CDR2 FYNNEI. This CDR3 region has 17 residues. The CDR3: CASRGHLWDRDQETQYF. The DNA of the CDR3 is TGTGCCAGCAGAGGCCACCTCTGGGACAGGGACCAAGAGACCCAGTACTTC.